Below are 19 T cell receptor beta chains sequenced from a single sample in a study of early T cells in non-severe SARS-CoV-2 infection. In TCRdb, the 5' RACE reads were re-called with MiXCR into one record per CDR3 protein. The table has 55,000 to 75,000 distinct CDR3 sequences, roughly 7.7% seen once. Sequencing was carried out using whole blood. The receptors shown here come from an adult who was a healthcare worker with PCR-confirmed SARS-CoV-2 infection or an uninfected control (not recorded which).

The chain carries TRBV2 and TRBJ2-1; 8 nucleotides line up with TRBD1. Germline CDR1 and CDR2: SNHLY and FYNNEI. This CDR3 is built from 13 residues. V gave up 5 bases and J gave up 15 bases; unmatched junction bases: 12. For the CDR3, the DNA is TGTGCCAGCAGTTCGACAGGGGTCGGCCCCCGGTTCTTC. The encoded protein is CASSSTGVGPRFF.

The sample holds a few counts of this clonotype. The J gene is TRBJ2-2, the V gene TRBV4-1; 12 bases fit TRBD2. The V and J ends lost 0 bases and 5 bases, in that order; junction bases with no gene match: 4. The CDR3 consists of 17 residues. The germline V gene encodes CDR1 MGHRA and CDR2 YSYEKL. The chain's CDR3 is CASSQDGLAGGTGELFF. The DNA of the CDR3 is TGCGCCAGCAGCCAAGATGGGCTAGCGGGAGGGACCGGGGAGCTGTTTTTT.

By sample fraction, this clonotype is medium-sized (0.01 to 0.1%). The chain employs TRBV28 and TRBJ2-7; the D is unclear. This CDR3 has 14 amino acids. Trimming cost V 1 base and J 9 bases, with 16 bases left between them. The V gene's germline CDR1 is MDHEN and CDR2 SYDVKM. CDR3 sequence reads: CASSLSATALGQYF. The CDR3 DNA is TGTGCCAGCAGTTTATCGGCGACCGCCCTCGGGCAGTACTTC.

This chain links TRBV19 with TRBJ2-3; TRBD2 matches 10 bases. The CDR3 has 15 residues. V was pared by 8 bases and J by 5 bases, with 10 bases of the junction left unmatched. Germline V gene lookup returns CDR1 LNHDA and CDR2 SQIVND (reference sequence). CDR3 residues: CASGALLAGKDTQYF. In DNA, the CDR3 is TGTGCCAGTGGAGCGCTACTAGCGGGAAAAGATACGCAGTATTTT.

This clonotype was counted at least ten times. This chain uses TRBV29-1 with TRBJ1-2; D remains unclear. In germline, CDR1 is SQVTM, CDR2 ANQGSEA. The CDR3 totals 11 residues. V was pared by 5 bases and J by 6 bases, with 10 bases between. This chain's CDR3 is CSVRRSDGYTF. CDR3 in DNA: TGCAGCGTTCGGCGATCGGATGGCTACACCTTC. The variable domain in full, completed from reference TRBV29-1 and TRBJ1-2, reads SAVISQKPSRDICQRGTSLTIQCQVDSQVTMMFWYRQQPGQSLTLIATANQGSEATYESGFVIDKFPISRPNLTFSTLTVSNMSPEDSSIYLCSVRRSDGYTFGSGTRLTVV.

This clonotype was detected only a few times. The chain's CDR3 is CASSYWGRGSTDTQYF. Here the CDR3 DNA reads TGTGCCAGCAGCTACTGGGGCCGGGGAAGCACAGATACGCAGTATTTT. The V gene is TRBV7-2, the J gene TRBJ2-3, with D perhaps being TRBD1 or TRBD2 (5 bases each). The CDR3 consists of 16 residues. V was clipped by 4 bases and J by 0 bases, with 14 bases between them. Germline assignment: CDR1 SGHTA and CDR2 FQGNSA.

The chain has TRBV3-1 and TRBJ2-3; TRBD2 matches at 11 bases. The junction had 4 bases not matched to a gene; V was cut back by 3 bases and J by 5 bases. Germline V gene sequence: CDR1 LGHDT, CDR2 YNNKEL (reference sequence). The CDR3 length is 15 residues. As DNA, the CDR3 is TGTGCCAGCAGCCATTTAGCGGGAGGGGTAGATACGCAGTATTTT. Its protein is CASSHLAGGVDTQYF.

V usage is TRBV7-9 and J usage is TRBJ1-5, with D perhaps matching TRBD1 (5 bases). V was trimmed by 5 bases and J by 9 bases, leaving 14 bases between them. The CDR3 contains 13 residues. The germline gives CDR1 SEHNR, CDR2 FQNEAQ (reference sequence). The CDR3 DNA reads TGTGCCAGCAGCGAGGGGAGCGTGAGGCCCCAGCATTTT. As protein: CASSEGSVRPQHF.

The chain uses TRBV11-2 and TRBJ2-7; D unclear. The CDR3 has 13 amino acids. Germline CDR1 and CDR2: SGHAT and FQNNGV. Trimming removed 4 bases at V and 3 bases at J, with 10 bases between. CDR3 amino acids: CASSSGYNYEQYF. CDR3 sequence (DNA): TGTGCCAGCAGCTCGGGTTACAACTACGAGCAGTACTTC.

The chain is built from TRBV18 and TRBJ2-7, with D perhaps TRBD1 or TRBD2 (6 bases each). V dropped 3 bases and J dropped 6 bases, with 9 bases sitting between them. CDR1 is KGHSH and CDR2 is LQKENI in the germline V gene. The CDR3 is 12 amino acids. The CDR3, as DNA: TGTGCCAGCTCACCGGAGGGGGGCGAGCAGTACTTC. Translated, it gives CASSPEGGEQYF.

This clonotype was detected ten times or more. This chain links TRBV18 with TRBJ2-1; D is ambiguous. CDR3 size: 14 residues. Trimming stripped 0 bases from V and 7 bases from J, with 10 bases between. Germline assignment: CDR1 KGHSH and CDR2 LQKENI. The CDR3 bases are TGTGCCAGCTCACCACCGGAGTGGGGTAATGAGCAGTTCTTC. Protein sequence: CASSPPEWGNEQFF.

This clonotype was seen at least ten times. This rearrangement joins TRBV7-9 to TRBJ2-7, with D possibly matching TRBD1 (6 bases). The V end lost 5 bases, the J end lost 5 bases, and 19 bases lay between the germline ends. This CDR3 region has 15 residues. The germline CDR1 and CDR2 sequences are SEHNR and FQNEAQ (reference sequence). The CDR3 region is CASSHVGASYDEQYF. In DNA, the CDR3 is TGTGCCAGCAGCCACGTGGGGGCCTCCTACGACGAGCAGTACTTC.

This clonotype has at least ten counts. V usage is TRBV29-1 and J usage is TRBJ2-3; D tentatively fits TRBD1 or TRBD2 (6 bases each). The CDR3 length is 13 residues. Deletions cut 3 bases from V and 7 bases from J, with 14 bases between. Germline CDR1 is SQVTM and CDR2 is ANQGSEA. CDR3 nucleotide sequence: TGCAGCGTTGAGTTGTCGGGGGCGAATACGCAGTATTTT. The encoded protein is CSVELSGANTQYF.

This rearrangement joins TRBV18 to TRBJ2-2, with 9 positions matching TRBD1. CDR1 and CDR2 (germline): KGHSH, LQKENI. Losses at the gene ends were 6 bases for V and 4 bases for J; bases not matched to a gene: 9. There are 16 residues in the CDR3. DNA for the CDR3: TGTGCCAGCTCCCCTGGACAGGGGCAGGGCACCGGGGAGCTGTTTTTT. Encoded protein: CASSPGQGQGTGELFF. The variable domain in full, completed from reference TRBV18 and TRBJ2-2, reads NAGVMQNPRHLVRRRGQEARLRCSPMKGHSHVYWYRQLPEEGLKFMVYLQKENIIDESGMPKERFSAEFPKEGPSILRIQQVVRGDSAAYFCASSPGQGQGTGELFFGEGSRLTVL.

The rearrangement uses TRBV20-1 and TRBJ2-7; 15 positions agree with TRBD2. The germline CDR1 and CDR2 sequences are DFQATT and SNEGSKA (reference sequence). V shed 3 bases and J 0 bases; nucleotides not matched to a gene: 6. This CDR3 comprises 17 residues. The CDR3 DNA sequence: TGCAGTGCTAGCCTTGGACTAGCGGGAGGGCACTCCTACGAGCAGTACTTC. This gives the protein CSASLGLAGGHSYEQYF.

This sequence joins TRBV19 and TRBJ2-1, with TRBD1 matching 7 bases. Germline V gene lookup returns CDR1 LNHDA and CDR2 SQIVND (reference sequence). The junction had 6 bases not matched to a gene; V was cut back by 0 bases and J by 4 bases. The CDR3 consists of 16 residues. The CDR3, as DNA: TGTGCCAGTAGTATAGATCGGGACAGCCTTTACAATGAGCAGTTCTTC. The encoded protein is CASSIDRDSLYNEQFF.

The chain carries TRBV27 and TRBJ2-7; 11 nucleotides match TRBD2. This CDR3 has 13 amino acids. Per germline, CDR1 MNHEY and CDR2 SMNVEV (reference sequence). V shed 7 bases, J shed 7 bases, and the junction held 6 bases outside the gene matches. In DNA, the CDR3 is TGTGCCAGCATGGTAGCGGGAGGGCCAGAGCAGTACTTC. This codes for CASMVAGGPEQYF.

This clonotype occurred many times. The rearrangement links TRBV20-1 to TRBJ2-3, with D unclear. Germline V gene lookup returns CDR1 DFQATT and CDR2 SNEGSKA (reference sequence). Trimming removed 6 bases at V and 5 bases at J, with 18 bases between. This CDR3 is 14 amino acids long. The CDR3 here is CSAKLPQEGDTQYF. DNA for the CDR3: TGCAGTGCGAAGCTCCCTCAGGAAGGAGATACGCAGTATTTT.

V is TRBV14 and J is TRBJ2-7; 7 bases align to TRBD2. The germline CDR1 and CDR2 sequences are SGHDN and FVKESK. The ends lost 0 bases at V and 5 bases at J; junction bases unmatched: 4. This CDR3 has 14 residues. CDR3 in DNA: TGTGCCAGCAGCCAAGATTGGGGAGGGAACGAGCAGTACTTC. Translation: CASSQDWGGNEQYF.